A single sample is the source of the 12 T cell receptor beta chains below, sequenced in a study of shared clonotypes between healthy human individuals. Sequencing was performed with immunoSEQ multiplex PCR; in TCRdb, only in-frame clones are kept and a portion is missing. The sample includes some 2 million clones, approximately 94% of them seen just once. Terminally differentiated effector memory CD45RA+ cells were excluded by CCR7 positive selection of CD45RO-negative cells. Sequencing was performed on naive CD8+ T cells sorted from blood. The receptor source for this set is a man between 18 and 29 years old in good health.

CDR3 loop: CASSLVDRGGEQFF. CDR3 coding DNA: TGTGCCAGCAGTTTAGTGGACAGGGGAGGTGAGCAGTTCTTC. This sequence joins TRBV28 and TRBJ2-1; 9 bases are a match to TRBD1. The CDR3 has 14 amino acids. Trimming cost V 2 bases and J 9 bases; bases outside gene matches: 5. Germline V gives CDR1 MDHEN, CDR2 SYDVKM. Variable domain in full (rest from reference TRBV28 and TRBJ2-1): DVKVTQSSRYLVKRTGEKVFLECVQDMDHENMFWYRQDPGLGLRLIYFSYDVKMKEKGDIPEGYSVSREKKERFSLILESASTNQTSMYLCASSLVDRGGEQFFGPGTRLTVL.

Worth noting for this clone: The same CDR3 can be traced to other DNA sequences in this sample. The J gene is TRBJ2-5, the V gene TRBV9, with 7 bases lining up with TRBD2. This CDR3 contains 14 residues. Losses at the gene ends were 0 bases for V and 4 bases for J; bases not matched to a gene: 3. In germline, CDR1 is SGDLS, CDR2 YYNGEE. The DNA of the CDR3 is TGTGCCAGCAGCGTAGAGGGCGGGGGAGAGACCCAGTACTTC. Protein product: CASSVEGGGETQYF.

The rearrangement uses TRBV27 and TRBJ2-4; D is unclear. V lost 1 base and J lost 0, with 7 bases in between. The germline V gene has CDR1 MNHEY and CDR2 SMNVEV (reference sequence). The CDR3 sequence is 15 residues long. In DNA form, the CDR3 reads TGTGCCAGCAGTTTATTAGGTCTAGCCAAAAACATTCAGTACTTC. Protein product: CASSLLGLAKNIQYF.

The chain combines TRBV19 with TRBJ2-7; D perhaps matches TRBD1 (5 bases). This CDR3 is 13 amino acids long. The V end was cut by 3 bases, the J end by 5 bases, with 11 bases between. CDR1 and CDR2 (germline): LNHDA, SQIVND (reference sequence). The CDR3 sequence: CASSIPGYHEQYF. CDR3 DNA sequence: TGTGCCAGTAGTATCCCAGGGTACCACGAGCAGTACTTC.

V usage is TRBV6-1 and J usage is TRBJ2-2; 9 bases line up with TRBD1. CDR3 length: 16 residues. The V gene's germline CDR1 is MNHNS and CDR2 SASEGT. Losses at the gene ends were 4 bases for V and 5 bases for J; bases not matched to a gene: 8. CDR3 in DNA: TGTGCCAGCAGTGCCACAGGGGGCGCGGAAACCGGGGAGCTGTTTTTT. Its protein is CASSATGGAETGELFF.

V and J are TRBV9 and TRBJ2-2, with D uncertain. CDR3 length: 12 residues. Looked up from germline, CDR1 is SGDLS and CDR2 is YYNGEE. The V and J ends lost 3 bases and 7 bases respectively, with 7 bases between them. The CDR3 loop is CASSGPGGELFF. The CDR3 nucleotides read TGTGCCAGCAGCGGGCCTGGCGGGGAGCTGTTTTTT.

The rearrangement uses TRBV7-8 and TRBJ2-1; possible D gene TRBD2, 5 bases. The CDR3 contains 16 residues. Germline CDR1 SGHVS, CDR2 FQNEAQ. V was shortened by 1 base and J by 2 bases, with 12 bases between the two germline ends. CDR3 in amino acids: CASSLEGVATYNEQFF. CDR3 DNA: TGTGCCAGCAGCTTAGAAGGCGTAGCGACCTACAATGAGCAGTTCTTC.

This clone has just one count. V is TRBV27 and J is TRBJ2-5, with TRBD2 matching over 7 bases. Germline trimming cut 6 bases from V and 3 bases from J; bases unmatched to any gene: 1. The CDR3 consists of 12 residues. In germline, CDR1 is MNHEY, CDR2 SMNVEV (reference sequence). The CDR3 DNA reads as TGTGCCAGCAGCGGGGGGAAAGAGACCCAGTACTTC. Translation gives CASSGGKETQYF.

This clone was picked up a small number of times. This CDR3 is also generated by other DNA sequences in the sample. The CDR3 DNA is TGTGCCAGCAGTTTACAAGGGGCCTACGAGCAGTACTTC. The encoded protein is CASSLQGAYEQYF. The rearrangement links TRBV27 to TRBJ2-7, with D possibly TRBD1 on 5 matching bases. Germline V gene sequence: CDR1 MNHEY, CDR2 SMNVEV (reference sequence). V was pared by 2 bases and J by 2 bases, with 7 bases between. The CDR3 runs to 13 residues.

The V call is TRBV30, the J call TRBJ1-5; tentatively, D is TRBD1 (5 bases). The CDR3 runs 14 residues. Trimming removed 7 bases at V and 2 bases at J, with 15 bases between. The germline CDR1 and CDR2 sequences are GTSNPN and SVGIG (reference sequence). The CDR3 reads CAYREGLGNQPQHF. CDR3 nucleotides: TGTGCCTATAGGGAGGGACTGGGCAATCAGCCCCAGCATTTT.

The rearrangement links TRBV5-1 to TRBJ2-5; D call uncertain. Deletions cut 5 bases from V and 3 bases from J, with 11 bases between. The germline gives CDR1 SGHRS, CDR2 YFSETQ. CDR3 length: 13 residues. The CDR3 DNA is TGCGCCAGCAGAGGCGATGGGGAAGAGACCCAGTACTTC. Translating it yields CASRGDGEETQYF.

V gene TRBV4-3 combines with J gene TRBJ1-2; 7 bases match TRBD1. This CDR3 contains 16 residues. The germline gives CDR1 LGHNA, CDR2 YSLEER. V was pared by 3 bases and J by 4 bases, with 11 bases of the junction left unmatched. The CDR3 protein is CASSQALGGPIYGYTF. CDR3 coding DNA: TGCGCCAGCAGCCAGGCTTTAGGGGGCCCTATCTATGGCTACACCTTC.